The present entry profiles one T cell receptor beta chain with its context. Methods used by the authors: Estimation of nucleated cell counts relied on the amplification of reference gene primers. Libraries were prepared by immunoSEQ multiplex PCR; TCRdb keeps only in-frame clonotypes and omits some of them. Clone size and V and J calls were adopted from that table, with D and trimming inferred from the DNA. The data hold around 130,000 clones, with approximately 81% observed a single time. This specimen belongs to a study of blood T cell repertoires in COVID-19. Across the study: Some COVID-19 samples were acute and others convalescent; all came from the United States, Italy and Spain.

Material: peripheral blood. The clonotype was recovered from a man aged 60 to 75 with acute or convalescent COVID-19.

The chain's CDR3 is CASSSRGRAEAFF. The CDR3 bases are TGTGCCAGCAGTTCCAGGGGTAGAGCTGAAGCTTTCTTT. This chain links TRBV27 with TRBJ1-1; a weak D match, TRBD1 (6 bases). V lost 4 bases to trimming and J lost 6 bases, with 12 bases between them. Germline CDR1 MNHEY, CDR2 SMNVEV (reference sequence). The CDR3 runs 13 residues.